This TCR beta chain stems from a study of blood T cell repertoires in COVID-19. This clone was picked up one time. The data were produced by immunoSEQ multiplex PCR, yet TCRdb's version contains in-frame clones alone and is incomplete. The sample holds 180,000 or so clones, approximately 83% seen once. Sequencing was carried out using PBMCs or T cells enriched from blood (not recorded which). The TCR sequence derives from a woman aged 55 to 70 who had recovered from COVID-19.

The CDR3 loop is CASGTSGARDTQYF. CDR3 DNA sequence: TGTGCCAGCGGGACTAGCGGGGCTAGAGATACGCAGTATTTT. V usage is TRBV6-5 and J usage is TRBJ2-3; 13 positions match TRBD2. Germline CDR1 reads MNHEY; CDR2 reads SVGAGI. The CDR3 is 14 residues long. The junction had 4 bases not matched to a gene; V was cut back by 8 bases and J by 5 bases.